This TCR beta chain was found in a study of OX40 agonist ivuxolimab in advanced cancers. Study as a whole: Ivuxolimab is an agonistic anti-OX40 (CD134) antibody, and patients were treated with it. Participants could have had prior anti-PD-1, anti-PD-L1 or anti-CTLA-4 therapy, and around 43% had some.

Libraries were prepared by immunoSEQ multiplex PCR; TCRdb keeps only in-frame clonotypes and omits some of them. Of about 74,000 clones in the sample, approximately 81% are singletons; the top ten hold 2.1%. The CDR3 spans 15 residues. Germline V gene lookup returns CDR1 LNHDA and CDR2 SQIVND (reference sequence). V gave up 6 bases and J gave up 8 bases; unmatched junction bases: 12. The TCR comes from an adult with an advanced solid tumor such as melanoma, head and neck, liver or kidney cancer. The chain couples TRBV19 to TRBJ2-1, with 8 bases aligning to TRBD1. The sequencing here drew on CD4+ or CD8+ T cells sorted from blood, taken in a trial of the OX40 agonist ivuxolimab. The CDR3 bases are TGTGCCAGTAGGCCTCTCGACAGGGGCCGGGATGAGCAGTTCTTC. Its translation: CASRPLDRGRDEQFF.